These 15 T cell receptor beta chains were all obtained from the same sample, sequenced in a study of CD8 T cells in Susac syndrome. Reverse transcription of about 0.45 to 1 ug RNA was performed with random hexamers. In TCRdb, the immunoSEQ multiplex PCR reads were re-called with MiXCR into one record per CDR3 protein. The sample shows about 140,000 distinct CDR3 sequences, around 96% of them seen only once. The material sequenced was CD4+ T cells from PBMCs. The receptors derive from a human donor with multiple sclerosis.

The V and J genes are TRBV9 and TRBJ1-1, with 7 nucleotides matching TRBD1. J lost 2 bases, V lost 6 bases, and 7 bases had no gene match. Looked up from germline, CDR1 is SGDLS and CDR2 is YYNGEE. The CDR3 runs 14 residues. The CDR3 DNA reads TGTGCCAGCACCATTGGGACAGCTAACACTGAAGCTTTCTTT. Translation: CASTIGTANTEAFF. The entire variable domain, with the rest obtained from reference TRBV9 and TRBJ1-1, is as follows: DSGVTQTPKHLITATGQRVTLRCSPRSGDLSVYWYQQSLDQGLQFLIQYYNGEERAKGNILERFSAQQFPDLHSELNLSSLELGDSALYFCASTIGTANTEAFFGQGTRLTVV.

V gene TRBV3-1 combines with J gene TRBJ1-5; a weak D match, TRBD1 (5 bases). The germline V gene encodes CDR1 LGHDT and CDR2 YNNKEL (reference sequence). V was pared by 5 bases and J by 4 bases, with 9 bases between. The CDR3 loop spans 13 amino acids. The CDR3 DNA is TGTGCCAGCAGCGGGACGGTGAATCAGCCCCAGCATTTT. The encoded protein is CASSGTVNQPQHF. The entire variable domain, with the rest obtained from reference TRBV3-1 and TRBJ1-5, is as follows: DTAVSQTPKYLVTQMGNDKSIKCEQNLGHDTMYWYKQDSKKFLKIMFSYNNKELIINETVPNRFSPKSPDKAHLNLHINSLELGDSAVYFCASSGTVNQPQHFGDGTRLSIL.

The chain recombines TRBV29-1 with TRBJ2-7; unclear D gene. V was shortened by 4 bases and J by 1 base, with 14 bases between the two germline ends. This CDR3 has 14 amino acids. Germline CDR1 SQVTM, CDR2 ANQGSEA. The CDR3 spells CSVVLVGRSYEQYF. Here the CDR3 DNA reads TGCAGCGTTGTACTTGTCGGCAGATCCTACGAGCAGTACTTC.

Written as DNA, the CDR3 is TGTGCCAGCAGCTCCGGGTCTTTGGGGCATGATGAGCAGTTCTTC. Translated: CASSSGSLGHDEQFF. J is TRBJ2-1 and V is TRBV7-9, with D possibly TRBD1 on 5 matching bases. CDR1 SEHNR and CDR2 FQNEAQ come from the germline V gene (reference sequence). The ends were cut back, 4 bases at V and 8 bases at J, with 18 bases in the middle. The CDR3 is 15 amino acids. Together with reference TRBV7-9 and TRBJ2-1, the CDR3 gives the full variable domain: DTGVSQNPRHKITKRGQNVTFRCDPISEHNRLYWYRQTLGQGPEFLTYFQNEAQLEKSRLLSDRFSAERPKGSFSTLEIQRTEQGDSAMYLCASSSGSLGHDEQFFGPGTRLTVL.

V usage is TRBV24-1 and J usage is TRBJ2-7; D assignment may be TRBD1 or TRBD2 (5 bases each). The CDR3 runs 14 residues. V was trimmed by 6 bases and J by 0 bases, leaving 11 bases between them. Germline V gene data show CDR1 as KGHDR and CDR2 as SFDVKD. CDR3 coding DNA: TGTGCCACCAGTAGGGGACGGAGCTCCTACGAGCAGTACTTC. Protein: CATSRGRSSYEQYF.

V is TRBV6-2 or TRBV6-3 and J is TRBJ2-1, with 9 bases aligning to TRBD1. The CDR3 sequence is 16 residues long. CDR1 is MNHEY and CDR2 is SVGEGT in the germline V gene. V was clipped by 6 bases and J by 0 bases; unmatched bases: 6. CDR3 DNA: TGTGCCAGCAGGATTATGACAGGGGGCTCCTACAATGAGCAGTTCTTC. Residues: CASRIMTGGSYNEQFF.

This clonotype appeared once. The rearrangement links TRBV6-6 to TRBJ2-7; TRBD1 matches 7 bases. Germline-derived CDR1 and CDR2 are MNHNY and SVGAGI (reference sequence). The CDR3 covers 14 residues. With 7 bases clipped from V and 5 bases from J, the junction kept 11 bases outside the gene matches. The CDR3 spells CASTRQGVSDEQYF. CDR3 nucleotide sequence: TGTGCCAGCACCAGGCAGGGGGTCTCGGACGAGCAGTACTTC.

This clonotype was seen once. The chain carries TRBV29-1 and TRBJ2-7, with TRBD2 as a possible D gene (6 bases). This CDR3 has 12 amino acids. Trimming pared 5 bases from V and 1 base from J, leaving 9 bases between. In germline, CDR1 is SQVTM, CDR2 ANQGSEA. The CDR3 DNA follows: TGCAGCGTTAGCGGGTTATCCTACGAGCAGTACTTC. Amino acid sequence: CSVSGLSYEQYF.

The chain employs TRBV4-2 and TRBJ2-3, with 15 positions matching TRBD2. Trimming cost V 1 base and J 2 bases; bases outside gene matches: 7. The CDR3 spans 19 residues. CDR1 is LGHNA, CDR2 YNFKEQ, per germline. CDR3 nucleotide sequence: TGTGCCAGCAGCCAAGCGAGGGGACTAGCGGGGGGACTCACAGATACGCAGTATTTT. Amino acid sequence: CASSQARGLAGGLTDTQYF.

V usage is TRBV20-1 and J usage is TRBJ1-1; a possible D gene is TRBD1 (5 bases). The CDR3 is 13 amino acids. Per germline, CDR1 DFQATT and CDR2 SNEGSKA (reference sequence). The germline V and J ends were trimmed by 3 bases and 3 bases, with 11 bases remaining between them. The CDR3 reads CSARIDRYTEAFF. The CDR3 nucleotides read TGCAGTGCTAGGATCGACAGATACACTGAAGCTTTCTTT.

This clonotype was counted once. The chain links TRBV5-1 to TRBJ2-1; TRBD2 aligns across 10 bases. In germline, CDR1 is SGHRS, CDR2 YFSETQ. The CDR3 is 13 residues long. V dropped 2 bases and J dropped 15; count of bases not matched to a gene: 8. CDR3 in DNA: TGCGCCAGCAGCTTACCTGGACTAGCGGAGGTGTTCTTC. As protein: CASSLPGLAEVFF.

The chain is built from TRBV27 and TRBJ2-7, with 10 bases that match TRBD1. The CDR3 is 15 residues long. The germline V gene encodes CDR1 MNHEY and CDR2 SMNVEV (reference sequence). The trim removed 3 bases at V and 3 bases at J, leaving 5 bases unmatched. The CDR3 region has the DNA TGTGCCAGCAGTTTTGGGAGGGACAGGGGCTACGAGCAGTACTTC. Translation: CASSFGRDRGYEQYF.

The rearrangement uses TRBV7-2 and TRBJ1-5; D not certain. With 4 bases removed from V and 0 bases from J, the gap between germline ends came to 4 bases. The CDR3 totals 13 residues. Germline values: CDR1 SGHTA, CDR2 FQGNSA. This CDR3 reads CASSWDSNQPQHF. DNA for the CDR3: TGTGCCAGCAGCTGGGATAGCAATCAGCCCCAGCATTTT.

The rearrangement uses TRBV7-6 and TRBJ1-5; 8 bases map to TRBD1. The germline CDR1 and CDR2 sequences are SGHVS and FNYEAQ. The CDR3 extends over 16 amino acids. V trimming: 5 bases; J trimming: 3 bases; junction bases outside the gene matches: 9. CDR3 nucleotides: TGTGCCAGCAGCGGGCTCCCGGGACAGGTCAATCAGCCCCAGCATTTT. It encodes CASSGLPGQVNQPQHF.

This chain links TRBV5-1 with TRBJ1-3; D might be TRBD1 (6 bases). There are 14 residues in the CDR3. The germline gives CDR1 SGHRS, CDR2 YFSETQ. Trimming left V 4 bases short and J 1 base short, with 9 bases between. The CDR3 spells CASSPGTSGNTIYF. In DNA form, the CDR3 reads TGCGCCAGCAGCCCTGGGACATCTGGAAACACCATATATTTT.